A selection of T cell receptor beta chains follows, all from one sample in a study of T cell repertoires in cytomegalovirus infection. No antigen has been identified for these receptors. TCRdb reprocessed the reads via MiXCR and lists one record per CDR3 protein. Of 650,000 to 900,000 distinct CDR3 sequences listed, 29% are singletons. Sequenced here: cultured CD8+ T cells from PBMCs, sampled from culture after CMV antigen stimulation. Receptor source: a human donor in good health (CMV status not recorded). Some clones in this sample may be carry-over from other donors' samples. CDR3s include the opening cysteine and the closing phenylalanine or tryptophan. A D gene is named only where the DNA matches it firmly. Clone size is not always given. Where it is, it says once, few, many or a class for expanded clones.

CDR3 DNA	CDR3 protein	D gene	clone size	J gene	V gene
TGTGCCAGCAGCCCAACTCCCCCGGGACAGGGGCTCGTCGGCTCCTACAATGAGCAGTTCTTC	CASSPTPPGQGLVGSYNEQFF	TRBD1	few	TRBJ2-1	TRBV9
TGTGCCAGCAGTGAAGACTGCTACGAGCAGTACTTC	CASSEDCYEQYF	NA	NA	TRBJ2-7	TRBV12-3/TRBV12-4
TGCGCCAGCAGTCATACTAGGACAGGCTCTAATGAAAAACTGTTTTTT	CASSHTRTGSNEKLFF	TRBD1	few	TRBJ1-4	TRBV4-3
TGTGCCAGCAGCCAAGAGGGTACCCTTGATGGCTACACCTTC	CASSQEGTLDGYTF	NA	few	TRBJ1-2	TRBV3-1
TGTGCTAGTGGTTTGCCTCCCCGAGGGGTGGCAAATGGCTACACCTTC	CASGLPPRGVANGYTF	NA	NA	TRBJ1-2	TRBV12-5
TGTGCCAGCAGCACACGGGGGTCCCCCTACAATGAGCAGTTCTTC	CASSTRGSPYNEQFF	NA	few	TRBJ2-1	TRBV7-6
TGCAGTGCGGAGGGGAGAACAAGGACTAACCCACAAGAGACCCAGTACTTC	CSAEGRTRTNPQETQYF	NA	NA	TRBJ2-5	TRBV20-1
TGTGCCAGCAGGAAGAACGAAGCTTTCTTT	CASRKNEAFF	NA	NA	TRBJ1-1	TRBV6-8
TGTGCCAGCAGGTATCCCACAGGGTCGGATGGCTACACCTTC	CASRYPTGSDGYTF	NA	NA	TRBJ1-2	TRBV6-1
TGTGCCAGCAGCGGCGACCGGGACAGGGGGGCCAATGAGCAGTTCTTC	CASSGDRDRGANEQFF	TRBD1	NA	TRBJ2-1	TRBV11-2
TGTGCCAGCTCTCCGGACAGGGCAAGCAATCAGCCCCAGCATTTT	CASSPDRASNQPQHF	TRBD1	few	TRBJ1-5	TRBV4-1
TGTGCCGGATTACAGGGCAACTATGGCTACACCTTC	CAGLQGNYGYTF	NA	many	TRBJ1-2	TRBV7-9
TGTGCCAGCAGTTACTGGGGTAACACCGGGGAGCTGTTTTTT	CASSYWGNTGELFF	NA	NA	TRBJ2-2	TRBV6-2/TRBV6-3
TGTGCCACCAGCAGTACAGGCGCTATGGAACCCCAGCATTTT	CATSSTGAMEPQHF	NA	NA	TRBJ1-5	TRBV15
TGTGCCAGCAGCCAAGGGGGGTACCAAGAGACCCAGTACTTC	CASSQGGYQETQYF	NA	many	TRBJ2-5	TRBV7-9
TGTGCCAGCAGTTCGGGGGGCGAGGCTCAGCCCCAGCATTTT	CASSSGGEAQPQHF	NA	NA	TRBJ1-5	TRBV27
TGCGCCAGCAGCCAAGCAACAGGGTCTAGCACTGAAGCTTTCTTT	CASSQATGSSTEAFF	NA	few	TRBJ1-1	TRBV4-1
TGTGCCAGCAGTTACTCGCCGGGGGGCGTCTACAATGAGCAGTTCTTC	CASSYSPGGVYNEQFF	NA	many	TRBJ2-1	TRBV6-6
TGTGCCAGCAGCGTGAATTCGCGGAATGAGCAGTTCTTC	CASSVNSRNEQFF	NA	NA	TRBJ2-1	TRBV9
TGTGCCAGCAGCGTAGCCAGGGAAGAGACCCAGTACTTC	CASSVAREETQYF	NA	NA	TRBJ2-5	TRBV9
TGTGCCAGCAGTTTAGGGCAGGGGGGAACCGGTACGCAGTATTTT	CASSLGQGGTGTQYF	NA	few	TRBJ2-3	TRBV12-3/TRBV12-4
TGTGCCATCCCCCGGGACGGCTCAGATACGCAGTATTTT	CAIPRDGSDTQYF	NA	few	TRBJ2-3	TRBV10-3
TGCAGTGCTAGAGGCAGGGGCGATAATGGCTACACCTTC	CSARGRGDNGYTF	NA	few	TRBJ1-2	TRBV20-1
TGCAGTGCTAGTTTCGGGACAATTCTTATCAATTACAATGAGCGGTTCTTC	CSASFGTILINYNERFF	NA	NA	TRBJ2-1	TRBV20-1
TGTGCCAGCAGCGTAACTAGCGGGGGGCACAATGAGCAGTTCTTC	CASSVTSGGHNEQFF	TRBD2	many	TRBJ2-1	TRBV7-2
TGTGCCAGCAGTCGGACGGATCCTCACAATGAGCAGTTCTTC	CASSRTDPHNEQFF	NA	NA	TRBJ2-1	TRBV6-2/TRBV6-3
TGTGCCAGCAGTCAAACAGGGGGGGCCTATGGCTACACCTTC	CASSQTGGAYGYTF	TRBD1	NA	TRBJ1-2	TRBV12-3/TRBV12-4
TGTGCCAGCAGCGTAGCTGCCGGGGGCTACGAGCAGTACTTC	CASSVAAGGYEQYF	NA	few	TRBJ2-7	TRBV9
TGTGCCAGCAGTTTAAGCGTCAGGGCTGATGAAGCTTTCTTT	CASSLSVRADEAFF	NA	few	TRBJ1-1	TRBV27
TGTGCCAGCAGTTACCAGGGGACAAATCAAGAGACCCAGTACTTC	CASSYQGTNQETQYF	NA	NA	TRBJ2-5	TRBV6-1
TGTGCCAGCAGCTTTCCCTTGGACAGCCCAAAAGTCATAGGCACAGATGGTACGCAGTATTTT	CASSFPLDSPKVIGTDGTQYF	NA	few	TRBJ2-3	TRBV7-2
TGTGCCAGCAGTGACCCCGCGACTAGCGGGGGTTCAGATACGCAGTATTTT	CASSDPATSGGSDTQYF	TRBD2	NA	TRBJ2-3	TRBV2
TGTGCCAGCAGGGACAGGGGGACCTATGGCTACACCTTC	CASRDRGTYGYTF	TRBD1	few	TRBJ1-2	TRBV7-9
TGTGCCAGCACCTTAGGTCCAACGGGGGTACACGGGGAGCTGTTTTTT	CASTLGPTGVHGELFF	NA	once	TRBJ2-2	TRBV12-3/TRBV12-4
TGTGCCAGCAGCCCGACAGGGATTGCGTTCGAGCAGTACTTC	CASSPTGIAFEQYF	TRBD1	few	TRBJ2-7	TRBV6-6
TGCAGCGTTGCCCCCAGAGGGGGAGGTTACGAGCAGTACTTC	CSVAPRGGGYEQYF	NA	few	TRBJ2-7	TRBV29-1
TGTGCCAGCAGCCAAGGGGACAGGGTCTTTCGAGAGACCCAGTACTTC	CASSQGDRVFRETQYF	TRBD1	NA	TRBJ2-5	TRBV3-1
TGTGCCAGCGAAGGGAGCTTTGAGACCCAGTACTTC	CASEGSFETQYF	NA	NA	TRBJ2-5	TRBV7-8
TGCAGTGCTAGAGATAGCGGGGGAACCGGGGAGCTGTTTTTT	CSARDSGGTGELFF	TRBD2	NA	TRBJ2-2	TRBV20-1
TGTGCCAGCAGTGACTTAGCGGGGACTAGCACAGATACGCAGTATTTT	CASSDLAGTSTDTQYF	TRBD2	few	TRBJ2-3	TRBV2
TGTGCCAGCAGGCTAGGCAACAATGAGCAGTTCTTC	CASRLGNNEQFF	NA	few	TRBJ2-1	TRBV27
TGTGCCAGCAGCTTAGCGAAATACTTAGAGGACGGGGAGCTGTTTTTT	CASSLAKYLEDGELFF	NA	NA	TRBJ2-2	TRBV7-9
TGTGCCATTGCGGGACATATGAACACTGAAGCTTTCTTT	CAIAGHMNTEAFF	NA	NA	TRBJ1-1	TRBV12-3/TRBV12-4
TGCGCCAGCAGCCAAGAAAGGGACAGGGGGTTCGACTATGGCTACACCTTC	CASSQERDRGFDYGYTF	TRBD1	NA	TRBJ1-2	TRBV4-1
TGTGCCAGCAGGGAGAGGGAGGGGGCGGGCACAGATACGCAGTATTTT	CASREREGAGTDTQYF	NA	NA	TRBJ2-3	TRBV6-1
TGTGCCAGCAGCTTATTAGCGGGGGGATCCAACCCCGGGGAGCTGTTTTTT	CASSLLAGGSNPGELFF	TRBD2	NA	TRBJ2-2	TRBV7-3
TGTGCCACCAGTGATTTGAGGCAGGGGGGATACAATGAGCAGTTCTTC	CATSDLRQGGYNEQFF	NA	few	TRBJ2-1	TRBV24-1
TGTGCCAGCAAAGGCAACAGCTCCTATAATTCACCCCTCCACTTT	CASKGNSSYNSPLHF	NA	NA	TRBJ1-6	TRBV2
TGTGCCAGCAGCCTCTTCCGTTTGAGCGAGCAGTTCTTC	CASSLFRLSEQFF	NA	few	TRBJ2-1	TRBV7-6
TGTGCCAGCAGCAGCGACGGGGGGAAGGAAGGGCAGTATTTT	CASSSDGGKEGQYF	TRBD2	NA	TRBJ2-3	TRBV7-4
TGTGCCAGCAGCACCCTTTTGTGGGGGCGCACAGATACGCAGTATTTT	CASSTLLWGRTDTQYF	NA	many	TRBJ2-3	TRBV7-2
TGTGCCAGCAGCTCCAGATCTGCGGGGGTGGAGACCCAGTACTTC	CASSSRSAGVETQYF	TRBD2	few	TRBJ2-5	TRBV7-8
TGTGCCAGCTGCGACAGGGTATGGGGCACTGAAGCTTTCTTT	CASCDRVWGTEAFF	TRBD1	NA	TRBJ1-1	TRBV7-9